These T cell receptor beta chains were read from a single sample in a study of identical twins. TCRdb processed the 5' RACE reads anew with MiXCR; each CDR3 protein has one entry. The sample contains roughly 1.6 million distinct CDR3 sequences, about 32% of which appear only once. Specimen: cord blood. All receptors derive from a newborn girl in good health. Each CDR3 is given with its conserved first and last residue.

TRBV29-1,TRBJ2-7,15,CSVAKTSGRSYEQYF
TRBV5-4,TRBJ2-1,15,CASSLSRGGNNEQFF
TRBV4-2,TRBJ2-3,16,CASSPLAGGGTDTQYF
TRBV11-2,TRBJ2-7,17,CASRYYPLAGAADEQYF
TRBV24-1,-,17,CATSDLGTSGGPYEQYF
TRBV28,TRBJ2-5,13,CASRLQGEETQYF
TRBV29-1,TRBJ2-7,13,CSVGGGSSYEQYF
TRBV11-2,TRBJ1-2,14,CASSSMTGFWGYTF
TRBV20-1,TRBJ1-1,13,CSAREGFNTEAFF
TRBV28,TRBJ1-2,19,CASSLYGSWVGSKNYGYTF
TRBV12-3/TRBV12-4,TRBJ2-7,12,CAAGTSYYEQYF
TRBV14,TRBJ2-1,16,CASSQGRGSSYNEQFF
TRBV28,TRBJ1-2,16,CASSLYTDRANYGYTF
TRBV27,TRBJ2-3,13,CASVRGSPDTQYF
TRBV7-2,TRBJ2-2,17,CASSLDEGLLAAGELFF
TRBV27,TRBJ1-1,13,CASSPIQNTEAFF
TRBV3-1,TRBJ2-2,18,CASSQGTSGWIRTGELFF
TRBV12-3/TRBV12-4,TRBJ2-7,14,CASKISGSSYEQYF
TRBV10-3,TRBJ1-1,18,CAISESSDRGFMNTEAFF
TRBV2,TRBJ1-1,14,CASSFRRVNTEAFF
TRBV5-1,TRBJ2-3,16,CASSLSGQGAPDTQYF
TRBV20-1,TRBJ1-4,13,CSARRQGGEKLFF